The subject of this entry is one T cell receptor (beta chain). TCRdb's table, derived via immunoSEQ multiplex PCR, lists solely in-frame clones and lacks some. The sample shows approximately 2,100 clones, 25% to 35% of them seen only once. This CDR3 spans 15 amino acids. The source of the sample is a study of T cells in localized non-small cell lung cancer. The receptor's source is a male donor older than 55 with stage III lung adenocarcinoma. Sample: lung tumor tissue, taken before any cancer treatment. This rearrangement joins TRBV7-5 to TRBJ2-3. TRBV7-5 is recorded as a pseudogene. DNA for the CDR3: TGTGCCAGCAGGATAGGGTTATCTAGCACAGATACGCAGTATTTT. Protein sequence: CASRIGLSSTDTQYF.